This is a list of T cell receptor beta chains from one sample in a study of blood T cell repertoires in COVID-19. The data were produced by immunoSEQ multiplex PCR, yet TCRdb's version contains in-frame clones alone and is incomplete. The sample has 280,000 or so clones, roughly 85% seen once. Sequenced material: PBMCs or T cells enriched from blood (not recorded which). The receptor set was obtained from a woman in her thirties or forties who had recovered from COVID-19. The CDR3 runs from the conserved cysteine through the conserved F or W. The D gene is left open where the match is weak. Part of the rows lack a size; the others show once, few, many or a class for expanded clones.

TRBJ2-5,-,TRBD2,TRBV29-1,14,CSAGTSGVQETQYF,TGCAGCGCCGGGACTAGCGGGGTCCAAGAGACCCAGTACTTC
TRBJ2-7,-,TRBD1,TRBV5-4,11,CASRQGAREYF,TGTGCCAGCAGGCAGGGGGCCAGGGAGTACTTC
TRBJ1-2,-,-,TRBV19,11,CASRVGYGYTF,TGTGCCAGCAGGGTGGGATATGGCTACACCTTC
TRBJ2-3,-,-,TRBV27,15,CASSSSRGRTDTQYF,TGTGCCAGCAGTTCGAGCCGGGGTAGGACAGATACGCAGTATTTT
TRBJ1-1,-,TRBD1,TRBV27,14,CASSHTGGYTEAFF,TGTGCCAGCAGTCATACAGGGGGCTACACTGAAGCTTTCTTT
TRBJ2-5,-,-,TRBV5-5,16,CASSLAGGADAETQYF,TGTGCCAGCAGCTTGGCCGGAGGGGCCGACGCGGAGACCCAGTACTTC
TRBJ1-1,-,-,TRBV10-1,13,CASTRGGGKSAFF,TGCGCCAGCACCAGAGGGGGAGGGAAAAGCGCTTTCTTT
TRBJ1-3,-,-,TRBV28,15,CASSAPRGSGNTIYF,TGTGCCAGCAGTGCCCCCCGGGGCTCTGGAAACACCATATATTTT
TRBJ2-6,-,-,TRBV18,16,CASSPTEVTGANVLTF,TGTGCCAGCTCACCCACTGAGGTTACTGGGGCCAACGTCCTGACTTTC
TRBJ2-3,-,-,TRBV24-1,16,CATSDGAAPSTDTQYF,TGTGCCACCAGTGATGGGGCTGCTCCAAGCACAGATACGCAGTATTTT
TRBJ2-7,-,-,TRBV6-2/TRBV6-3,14,CASSYRRGGYEQYF,TGTGCCAGCAGTTACAGACGGGGAGGCTACGAGCAGTACTTC
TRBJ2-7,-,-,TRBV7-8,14,CASSLVDGSYEQYF,TGTGCCAGCAGCTTAGTAGACGGGTCCTACGAGCAGTACTTC
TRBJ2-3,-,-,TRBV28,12,CASSQGPRTQYF,TGTGCCAGCTCCCAGGGGCCCCGGACGCAGTATTTT
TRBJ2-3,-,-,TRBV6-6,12,CASTDFTDTQYF,TGTGCCAGCACCGACTTCACAGATACGCAGTATTTT
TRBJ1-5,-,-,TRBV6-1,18,CASSEVWLDGQEEVAQHF,TGTGCCAGCAGTGAAGTCTGGTTAGACGGGCAGGAGGAGGTGGCCCAGCATTTT
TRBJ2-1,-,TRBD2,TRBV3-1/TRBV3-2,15,CASSPTSGRYNEQFF,TGTGCCAGCAGTCCTACTAGCGGGAGGTACAATGAGCAGTTCTTC
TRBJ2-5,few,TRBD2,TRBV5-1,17,CASSLGTSGEGRETQYF,TGCGCCAGCAGCTTGGGGACTAGCGGAGAGGGGAGAGAGACCCAGTACTTC
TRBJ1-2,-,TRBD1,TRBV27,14,CASSSTGGAYGYTF,TGTGCCAGCAGCTCCACAGGGGGCGCATATGGCTACACCTTC
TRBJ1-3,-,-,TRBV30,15,CAWSSGIAFGNTIYF,TGTGCCTGGAGTTCAGGGATAGCATTCGGAAACACCATATATTTT
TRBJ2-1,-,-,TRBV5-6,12,CASSATGNEQFF,TGTGCCAGCAGCGCGACAGGAAATGAGCAGTTCTTC
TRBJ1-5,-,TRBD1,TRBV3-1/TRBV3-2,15,CASSQSDRATAPQHF,TGTGCCAGCAGCCAATCCGACAGGGCCACGGCGCCCCAGCATTTT
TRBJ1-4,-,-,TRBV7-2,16,CASSSPVIATNEKLFF,TGTGCCAGCAGCTCCCCAGTGATTGCAACTAATGAAAAACTGTTTTTT
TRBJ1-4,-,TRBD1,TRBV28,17,CASSSYLDRGENEKLFF,TGTGCCAGCAGTTCATACCTCGACAGGGGGGAAAATGAAAAACTGTTTTTT
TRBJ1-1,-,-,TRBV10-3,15,CAISGEGMVNTEAFF,TGTGCCATCAGCGGGGAGGGGATGGTTAATACTGAAGCTTTCTTT
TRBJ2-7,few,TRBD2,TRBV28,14,CASGGLARGYEQYF,TGTGCCAGCGGGGGACTAGCGAGAGGTTACGAGCAGTACTTC
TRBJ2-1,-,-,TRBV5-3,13,CARSLGGHNEQFF,TGTGCCAGAAGCTTGGGAGGCCACAATGAGCAGTTCTTC
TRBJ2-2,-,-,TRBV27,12,CASSFWSGELFF,TGTGCCAGCAGTTTCTGGAGCGGGGAGCTGTTTTTT
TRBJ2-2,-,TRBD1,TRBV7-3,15,CASSPDRGGFGELFF,TGTGCCAGCAGCCCGGACAGGGGAGGTTTTGGGGAGCTGTTTTTT
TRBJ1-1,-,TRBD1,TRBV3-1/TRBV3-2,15,CASSRQGGYLTEAFF,TGTGCCAGCAGCCGACAGGGGGGCTACCTCACTGAAGCTTTCTTT
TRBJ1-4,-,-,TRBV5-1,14,CASGPTGTNEKLFF,TGCGCCAGCGGACCTACAGGGACTAATGAAAAACTGTTTTTT
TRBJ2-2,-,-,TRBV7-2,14,CASSSPGLPGELFF,TGTGCCAGCAGCTCCCCAGGGTTGCCCGGGGAGCTGTTTTTT
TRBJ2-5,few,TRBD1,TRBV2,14,CANQGPGGPGTQYF,TGTGCCAACCAGGGGCCAGGGGGACCGGGAACCCAGTACTTC
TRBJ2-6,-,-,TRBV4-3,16,CASSSEALSGANVLTF,TGCGCCAGCAGCTCAGAGGCCCTCTCTGGGGCCAACGTCCTGACTTTC
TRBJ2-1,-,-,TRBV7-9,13,CASSPNVGVEQFF,TGTGCCAGCAGCCCTAATGTCGGGGTCGAGCAGTTCTTC
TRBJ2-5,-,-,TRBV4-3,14,CASSRNQRGETQYF,TGCGCCAGCAGCCGAAACCAACGGGGAGAGACCCAGTACTTC
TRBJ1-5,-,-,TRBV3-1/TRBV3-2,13,CASSQVAGQPQHF,TGTGCCAGCAGCCAAGTAGCCGGTCAGCCCCAGCATTTT
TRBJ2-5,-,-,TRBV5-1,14,CASSLKDSQETQYF,TGCGCCAGCAGCTTGAAAGACTCCCAAGAGACCCAGTACTTC
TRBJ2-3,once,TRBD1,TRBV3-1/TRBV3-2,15,CASSQAGQSTDTQYF,TGTGCCAGCAGCCAAGCGGGACAGTCCACAGATACGCAGTATTTT
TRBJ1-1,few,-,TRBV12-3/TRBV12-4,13,CASSHTGITEAFF,TGTGCCAGCAGCCACACAGGGATCACTGAAGCTTTCTTT
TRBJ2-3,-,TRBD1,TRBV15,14,CATSGRGPTDTQYF,TGTGCCACCAGTGGCAGGGGGCCCACAGATACGCAGTATTTT
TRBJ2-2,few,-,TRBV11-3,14,CASSLEQDTGELFF,TGTGCCAGCAGCTTAGAACAGGATACCGGGGAGCTGTTTTTT
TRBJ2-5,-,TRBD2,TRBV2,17,CASSGGRRVVGQETQYF,TGTGCCAGCAGTGGCGGGAGAAGGGTCGTGGGCCAAGAGACCCAGTACTTC
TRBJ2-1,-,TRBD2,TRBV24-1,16,CATRSKRASGSDEQFF,TGTGCCACCAGATCAAAGCGGGCTAGCGGGAGTGATGAGCAGTTCTTC
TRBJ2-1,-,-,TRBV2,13,CASSEASVSEQFF,TGTGCCAGCAGTGAAGCGTCGGTCTCCGAGCAGTTCTTC